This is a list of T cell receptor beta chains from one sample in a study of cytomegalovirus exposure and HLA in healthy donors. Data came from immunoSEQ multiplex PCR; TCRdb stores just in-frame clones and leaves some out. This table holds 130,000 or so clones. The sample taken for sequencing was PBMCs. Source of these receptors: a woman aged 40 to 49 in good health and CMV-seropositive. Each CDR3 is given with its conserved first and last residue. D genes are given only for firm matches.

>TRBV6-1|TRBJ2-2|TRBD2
CASKLAGYFGELFF
TGTGCCAGCAAACTAGCGGGGTACTTCGGGGAGCTGTTTTTT
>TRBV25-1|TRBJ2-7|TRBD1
CASSSQGALGEQYF
TGTGCCAGTAGCTCCCAGGGGGCGTTGGGCGAGCAGTACTTC
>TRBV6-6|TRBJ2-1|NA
CASSYEGVGKEQFF
TGTGCCAGCAGTTACGAAGGGGTGGGGAAGGAGCAGTTCTTC
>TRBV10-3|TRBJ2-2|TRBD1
CAISALSGTGFGELFF
TGTGCCATCAGTGCATTGTCCGGGACAGGGTTCGGGGAGCTGTTTTTT
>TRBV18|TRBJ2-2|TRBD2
CASSPTLAVNTGELFF
TGTGCCAGCTCACCAACTCTAGCGGTTAACACCGGGGAGCTGTTTTTT
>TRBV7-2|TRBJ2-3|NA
CASSLRLVRTDTQYF
TGTGCCAGCAGCTTAAGGCTAGTCCGCACAGATACGCAGTATTTT
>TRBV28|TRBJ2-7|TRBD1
CASSLGPGQVLPAGEQYF
TGTGCCAGCAGTTTGGGCCCGGGACAGGTCCTCCCCGCGGGGGAGCAGTACTTC
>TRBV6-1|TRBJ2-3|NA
CASSLAGGSDTQYF
TGTGCCAGCAGTTTAGCCGGAGGGTCAGATACGCAGTATTTT
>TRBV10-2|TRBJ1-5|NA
CASSPPGDQPQHF
TGCGCCAGCAGCCCCCCGGGGGATCAGCCCCAGCATTTT
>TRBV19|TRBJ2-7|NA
CASSREAGNYEQYF
TGTGCCAGTAGCCGAGAGGCAGGGAACTACGAGCAGTACTTC
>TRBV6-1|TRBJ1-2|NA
CASSEQGNYGYTF
TGTGCCAGCAGTGAACAGGGGAACTATGGCTACACCTTC
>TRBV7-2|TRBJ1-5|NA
CASSLERFNQPQHF
TGTGCCAGCAGCTTAGAGAGGTTCAATCAGCCCCAGCATTTT
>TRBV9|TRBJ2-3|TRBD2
CASSPRTSGVNTDTQYF
TGTGCCAGCAGCCCCCGGACTAGCGGAGTGAACACAGATACGCAGTATTTT
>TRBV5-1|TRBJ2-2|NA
CASSPQGDTGELFF
TGCGCCAGCAGCCCACAAGGGGACACCGGGGAGCTGTTTTTT
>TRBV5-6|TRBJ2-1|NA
CASSTLVINEQFF
TGCGCCAGCAGCACCTTAGTGATCAATGAGCAGTTCTTC
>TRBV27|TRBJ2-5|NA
CASSLSRGETQYF
TGTGCCAGCAGTTTATCCAGGGGAGAGACCCAGTACTTC
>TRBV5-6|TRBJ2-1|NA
CASSLGPYNEQFF
TGTGCCAGCAGCCTAGGCCCTTACAATGAGCAGTTCTTC
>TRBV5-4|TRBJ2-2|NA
CASSLGSSDNTGELFF
TGTGCCAGCAGCTTGGGTTCTAGCGATAACACCGGGGAGCTGTTTTTT
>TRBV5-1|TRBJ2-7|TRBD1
CASSTTGTGVLEQYF
TGCGCCAGCAGCACTACCGGGACAGGGGTCCTCGAGCAGTACTTC
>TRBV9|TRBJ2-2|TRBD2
CASSGEREGRELFF
TGTGCCAGCAGCGGGGAGCGGGAGGGCCGGGAGCTGTTTTTT
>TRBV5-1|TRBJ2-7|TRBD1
CASSSPGQGSDEQYF
TGCGCCAGCAGCTCTCCGGGACAGGGGTCGGACGAGCAGTACTTC
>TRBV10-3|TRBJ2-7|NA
CAISVGGYEQYF
TGTGCCATCAGTGTCGGCGGTTACGAGCAGTACTTC
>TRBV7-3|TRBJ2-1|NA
CASSRGPISYNEQFF
TGTGCCAGCAGCCGAGGTCCAATATCCTACAATGAGCAGTTCTTC
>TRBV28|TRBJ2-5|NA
CASRGTAKETQYF
TGTGCCAGCAGAGGAACAGCCAAAGAGACCCAGTACTTC
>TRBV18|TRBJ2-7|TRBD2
CASSPRASGSEEQYF
TGTGCCAGCTCACCAAGGGCTAGCGGGAGTGAAGAGCAGTACTTC
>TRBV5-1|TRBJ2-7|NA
CASTPLVGSYEQYF
TGCGCCAGCACGCCTCTAGTAGGCTCCTACGAGCAGTACTTC
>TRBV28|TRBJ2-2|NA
CASSLRDWAARPGELFF
TGTGCCAGCAGTTTAAGAGATTGGGCCGCCAGGCCCGGGGAGCTGTTTTTT
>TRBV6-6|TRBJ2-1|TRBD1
CASNTGGPNEQFF
TGTGCCAGCAACACAGGGGGCCCCAATGAGCAGTTCTTC
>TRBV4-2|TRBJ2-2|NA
CASSGQLDNTGELFF
TGTGCCAGCTCCGGACAACTTGATAACACCGGGGAGCTGTTTTTT
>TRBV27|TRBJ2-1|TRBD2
CASCTISGSSYNEQFF
TGTGCCAGCTGCACCATTAGCGGGAGCTCCTACAATGAGCAGTTCTTC
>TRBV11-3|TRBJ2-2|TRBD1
CASARGRTGELFF
TGTGCCAGCGCTAGGGGGCGCACCGGGGAGCTGTTTTTT
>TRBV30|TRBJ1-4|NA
CAWSEDSLSGLFF
TGTGCCTGGAGTGAGGACAGCTTATCGGGACTGTTTTTT
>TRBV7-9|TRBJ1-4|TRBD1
CASRQGAGVTNEKLFF
TGTGCCAGCAGACAGGGGGCGGGGGTGACTAATGAAAAACTGTTTTTT
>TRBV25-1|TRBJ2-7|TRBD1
CATRSGGAMDEQYF
TGTGCCACCAGATCAGGGGGCGCGATGGACGAGCAGTACTTC
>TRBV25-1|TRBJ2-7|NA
CASSRGRISYEQYF
TGTGCCAGCAGCCGAGGAAGGATTTCCTACGAGCAGTACTTC
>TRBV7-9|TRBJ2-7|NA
CASSSPRHIYEQYF
TGTGCCAGCAGCTCCCCCCGACACATTTACGAGCAGTACTTC
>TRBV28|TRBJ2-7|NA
CASSFGEYSYEQYF
TGTGCCAGCAGTTTTGGGGAGTACTCCTACGAGCAGTACTTC
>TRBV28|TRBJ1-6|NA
CASSFPRLSPLHF
TGTGCCAGCAGTTTTCCAAGACTATCACCCCTCCACTTT
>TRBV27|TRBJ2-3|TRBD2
CASSFGLAGTQYF
TGTGCCAGCAGTTTCGGACTAGCTGGTACGCAGTATTTT
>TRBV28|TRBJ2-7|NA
CASSSQVYEQYF
TGTGCCAGCAGTTCACAGGTTTACGAGCAGTACTTC
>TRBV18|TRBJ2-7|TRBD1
CASSTGTGSYEQYF
TGTGCCAGCTCAACCGGGACAGGATCCTACGAGCAGTACTTC
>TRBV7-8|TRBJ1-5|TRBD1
CASSQGQGNNQPQHF
TGTGCCAGCAGCCAAGGACAGGGGAACAATCAGCCCCAGCATTTT
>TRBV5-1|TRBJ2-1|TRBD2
CASSSGLAGVSEQFF
TGCGCCAGCAGCTCGGGACTAGCGGGAGTATCTGAGCAGTTCTTC
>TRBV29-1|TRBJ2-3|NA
CSVAGGLAESTDTQYF
TGCAGCGTTGCCGGGGGGCTAGCGGAAAGCACAGATACGCAGTATTTT
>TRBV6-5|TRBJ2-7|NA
CASSYSRVRTYEQYF
TGTGCCAGCAGTTACTCGCGGGTTCGGACCTACGAGCAGTACTTC
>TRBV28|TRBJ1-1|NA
CASSLPVNTEAFF
TGTGCCAGCAGTTTACCAGTGAACACTGAAGCTTTCTTT
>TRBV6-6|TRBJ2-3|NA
CASSPSQVTQYF
TGTGCCAGCAGCCCGAGTCAGGTTACGCAGTATTTT
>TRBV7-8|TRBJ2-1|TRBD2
CASSLRTGLGSPSSYNEQFF
TGTGCCAGCAGCTTAAGAACCGGACTAGGTAGTCCGTCTTCCTACAATGAGCAGTTCTTC
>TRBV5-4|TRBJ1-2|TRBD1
CASSRDREYGYTF
TGTGCCAGCAGCCGAGACAGGGAGTATGGCTACACCTTC
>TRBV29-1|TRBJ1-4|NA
CSVETDANEKLFF
TGCAGCGTTGAGACAGATGCCAATGAAAAACTGTTTTTT
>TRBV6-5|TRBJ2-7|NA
CASSFGRSYEQYF
TGTGCCAGCAGTTTTGGGAGATCCTACGAGCAGTACTTC
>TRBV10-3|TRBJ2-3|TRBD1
CAIRADRDTQYF
TGTGCCATCAGGGCGGACAGGGATACGCAGTATTTT
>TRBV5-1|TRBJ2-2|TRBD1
CASSTDRVQSGELFF
TGCGCCAGCAGCACGGACAGGGTACAATCCGGGGAGCTGTTTTTT
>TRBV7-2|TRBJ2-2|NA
CASSLGLVGTGELFF
TGTGCCAGCAGCTTAGGACTAGTGGGGACCGGGGAGCTGTTTTTT